This T cell receptor beta chain emerged from a study of shared clonotypes between healthy human individuals (TCRdb year 2020). Turning to the overall study: The cohort included a few men and two women between 18 and 49 years of age. For each donor, CD4 naive and CD4 memory were each given three plates, CD8 naive was given two plates, and CD8 memory was given one plate. Blood TCR repertoires of about five healthy adults were deeply sequenced to estimate repertoire size and the extent of clonotype sharing between individuals. To increase sequencing depth and limit assay-specific biases, TCR repertoire library preparation and sequencing were carried out by different laboratories using diverse techniques. Each donor's leukapheresis produced roughly between roughly 0.85 and 10 billion PBMCs. Study-level results and caveats: Sampling was restricted to blood, and TCR repertoires in tissues likely differ from the TCR repertoires found in blood. Based on pairwise subsampling, the degree of clonotype sharing among donors was expected to be affected by sequencing depth. Incomplete sequencing was indicated by rarefaction of sorted-subset datasets, despite the large sequencing depth. Higher generation probabilities were observed for clonotypes shared by all four sorted-subset donors than for non-shared clonotypes. About 4.5% of naive CD4, 3.5% of naive CD8, roughly 2.4% of memory CD4, and around 0.42% of memory CD8 clonotypes were shared across a few donors. Because the study included a small number of donors, the genetic and exposure-history diversity represented was limited. Naive subsets generally had larger estimated clonotype richness than memory subsets did.

Of note for this clone: No antigen is known for it. The input lacks base qualities; no much larger clone sits a single base away.

TCR CDR3 regions were amplified from genomic DNA by multiplex PCR using the deep immunoSEQ assay. Extracted genomic DNA from each cell subset was distributed evenly across all wells of several immunoSEQ 96-well plates, and each plate was treated as a replicate. For sorted subsets, around 200 ng genomic DNA, equal to about 30,000 T cell genomes, was loaded into each replicate PCR. The purified libraries were quantified using a Qubit 3.0 fluorometer, sized with a Bioanalyzer 2100, and then quantified again using the KAPA Library Quantification kit. Every immunoSEQ 96-well plate was sequenced on a dedicated single-read 150-cycle Illumina NextSeq 550 flow cell. In the paper's pipeline: Because only junctional sequences without quality scores were contained in the immunoSEQ output, filtering matching that applied to full-length reads could not be performed. Sequences were annotated with PyIR, a Python wrapper for IgBLAST v1.9, and V/J genes and CDR3 were assigned using IMGT germline references. Reads with weak V/J assignments (E-value above 1e-6), missing CDR3, stop codons, out-of-frame junctions, or ambiguous translated residues were removed. V3J clonotypes were defined by identical inferred V gene, J gene, and CDR3 amino acid sequence. The percentage overlap between two repertoires was calculated by dividing the number of shared unique clonotypes by the size of the smaller repertoire. Repertoire richness was assessed with RTK rarefaction, the Chao1 estimator, and Recon v2.1 estimates of unobserved clonotypes. Generation probabilities were computed with OLGA for all TCRbeta clonotypes obtained by the gDNA method from four donors. Not all clones reach the TCRdb copy of this immuneACCESS table, which keeps in-frame sequences only. Checked studies attribute under half of the gap to unresolved V genes and leave the rest unexplained. From that table come the V and J calls and clone size; the DNA was used to work out D and trimming. Present in this sample are some 1 million clones, around 75% of which were seen just once. The ten largest clonotypes hold about 1.5% of the sample.

Based on the germline V gene (reference sequence), the CDR1 and CDR2 sequences are LNHDA and SQIVND. V is shortened by 1 base, J by 5 bases, and the region joining them spans 14 bases. Its CDR3 holds 16 amino acids, cysteine through phenylalanine. Here the CDR3 DNA is all that survives: 48 bases in frame from base 1. Healthy HIV-negative adults with no recently reported acute infections or vaccinations were included as donors. Every donor was a Caucasian adult residing in Nashville, Tennessee, USA. CD4+ T cells were enriched through magnetic negative selection, after which naive cells were positively selected on CD45RA and the remaining negative fraction served as the memory subset. Blood was obtained by leukapheresis, after which PBMCs were separated by Ficoll-Histopaque density gradient centrifugation and cryopreserved in liquid nitrogen vapor phase. Purity and quantity of every magnetically sorted T cell population were checked by analytical flow cytometry. From each sorted fraction, genomic DNA was isolated and quantified by UV absorbance on a Nanodrop 2000c.

The chain is made from TRBV19 and TRBJ1-4, with no confident D gene call. The sequence was collected from a young man in good health. Sequencing was performed on memory CD4+ T cells sorted from blood. The label giving this sample's cell subset or site can be read as: CD45RA-negative fraction. The CDR3 amino acid sequence is: CASSIGPPNSNEKLFF. The DNA sequence is TGTGCCAGTAGTATAGGACCTCCCAACTCGAATGAAAAACTGTTTTTT.